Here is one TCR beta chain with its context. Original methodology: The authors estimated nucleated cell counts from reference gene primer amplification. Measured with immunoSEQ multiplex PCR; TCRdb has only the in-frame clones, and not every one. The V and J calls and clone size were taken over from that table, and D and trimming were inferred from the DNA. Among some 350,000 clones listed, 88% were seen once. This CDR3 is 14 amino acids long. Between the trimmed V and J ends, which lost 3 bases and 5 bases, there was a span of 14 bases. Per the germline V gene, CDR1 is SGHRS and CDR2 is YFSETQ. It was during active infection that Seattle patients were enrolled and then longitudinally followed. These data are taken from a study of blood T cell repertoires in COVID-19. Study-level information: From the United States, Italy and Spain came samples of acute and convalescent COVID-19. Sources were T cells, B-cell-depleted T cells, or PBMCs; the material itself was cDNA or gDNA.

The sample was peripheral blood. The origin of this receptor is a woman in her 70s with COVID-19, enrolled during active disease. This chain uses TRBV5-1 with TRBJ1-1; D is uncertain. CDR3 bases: TGCGCCAGCAGCTCGACTGATATAAGGACTGAAGCTTTCTTT. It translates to CASSSTDIRTEAFF. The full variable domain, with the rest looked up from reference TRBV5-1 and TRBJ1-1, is KAGVTQTPRYLIKTRGQQVTLSCSPISGHRSVSWYQQTPGQGLQFLFEYFSETQRNKGNFPGRFSGRQFSNSRSEMNVSTLELGDSALYLCASSSTDIRTEAFFGQGTRLTVV.